Many counts were recorded for the clone carrying this TCR beta chain. Its specificity is unknown. This sample stems from a study of response to subunit inactivated influenza vaccine. Study-level findings and limits: The authors suggested that every seasonal influenza vaccination recruits few new T cells.

TCRdb analysed the RT-PCR reads with MiXCR anew, one entry per CDR3 protein. Counted here are roughly 160,000 distinct CDR3 sequences, around 10% occurring once; the ten biggest clones make up about 40%. The V gene's germline CDR1 is SGDLS and CDR2 YYNGEE. This CDR3 contains 15 residues. V dropped 2 bases and J dropped 0 bases, with 11 bases sitting between them. This sample comprised CD8+ T cells sorted from PBMCs, obtained about 24 months after vaccination. This chain uses TRBV9 with TRBJ1-2; tentatively, D is TRBD1 (5 bases). This TCR was sampled from a man between 50 and 75 years old who received an inactivated influenza vaccine. CDR3 sequence (DNA): TGTGCCAGCAGCGTGGGGGGAGATTCTAACTATGGCTACACCTTC. Its protein product is CASSVGGDSNYGYTF. The full variable domain, rest sourced from reference TRBV9 and TRBJ1-2, is DSGVTQTPKHLITATGQRVTLRCSPRSGDLSVYWYQQSLDQGLQFLIQYYNGEERAKGNILERFSAQQFPDLHSELNLSSLELGDSALYFCASSVGGDSNYGYTFGSGTRLTVV.